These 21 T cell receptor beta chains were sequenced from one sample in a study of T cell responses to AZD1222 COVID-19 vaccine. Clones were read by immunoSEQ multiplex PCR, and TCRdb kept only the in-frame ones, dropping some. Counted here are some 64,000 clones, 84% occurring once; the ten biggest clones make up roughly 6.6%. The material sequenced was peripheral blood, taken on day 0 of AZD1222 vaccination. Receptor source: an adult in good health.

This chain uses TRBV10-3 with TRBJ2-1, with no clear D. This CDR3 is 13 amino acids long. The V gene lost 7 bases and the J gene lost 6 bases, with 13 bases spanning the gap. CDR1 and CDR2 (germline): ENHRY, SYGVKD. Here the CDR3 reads CAITPSETNEQFF. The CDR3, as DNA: TGTGCCATCACCCCTTCCGAGACCAATGAGCAGTTCTTC.

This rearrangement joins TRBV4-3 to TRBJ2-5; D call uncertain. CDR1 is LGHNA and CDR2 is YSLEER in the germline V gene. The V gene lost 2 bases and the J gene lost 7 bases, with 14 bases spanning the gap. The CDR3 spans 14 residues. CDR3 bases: TGCGCCAGCAGCCAAACTGGGGATAGCTCGACCCAGTACTTC. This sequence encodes CASSQTGDSSTQYF.

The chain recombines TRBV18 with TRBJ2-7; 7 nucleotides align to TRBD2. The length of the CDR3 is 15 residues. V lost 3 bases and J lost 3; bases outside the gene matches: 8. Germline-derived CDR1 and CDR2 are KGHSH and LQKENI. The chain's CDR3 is CASSPGGPGSYEQYF. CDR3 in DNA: TGTGCCAGCTCACCGGGAGGGCCGGGAAGCTACGAGCAGTACTTC.

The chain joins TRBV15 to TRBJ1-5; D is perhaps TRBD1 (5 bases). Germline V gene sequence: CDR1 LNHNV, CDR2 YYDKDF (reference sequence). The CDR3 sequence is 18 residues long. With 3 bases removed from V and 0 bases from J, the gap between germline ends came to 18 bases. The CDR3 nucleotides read TGTGCCACCAGCAGGATATCCGGGACCGGGGCTAGCAATCAGCCCCAGCATTTT. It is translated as CATSRISGTGASNQPQHF. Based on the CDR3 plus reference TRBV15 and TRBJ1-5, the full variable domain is DAMVIQNPRYQVTQFGKPVTLSCSQTLNHNVMYWYQQKSSQAPKLLFHYYDKDFNNEADTPDNFQSRRPNTSFCFLDIRSPGLGDTAMYLCATSRISGTGASNQPQHFGDGTRLSIL.

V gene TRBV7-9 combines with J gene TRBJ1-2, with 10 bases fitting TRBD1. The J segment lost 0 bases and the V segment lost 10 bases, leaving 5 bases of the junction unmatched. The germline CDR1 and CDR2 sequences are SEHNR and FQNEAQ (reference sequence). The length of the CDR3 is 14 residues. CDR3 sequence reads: CAISGQGSNYGYTF. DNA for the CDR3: TGTGCCATTTCGGGACAGGGGTCTAACTATGGCTACACCTTC.

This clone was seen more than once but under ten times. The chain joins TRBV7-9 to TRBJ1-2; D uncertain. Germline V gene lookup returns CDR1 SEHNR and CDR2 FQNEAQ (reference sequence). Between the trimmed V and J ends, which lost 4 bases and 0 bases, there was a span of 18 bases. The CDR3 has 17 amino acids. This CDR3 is CASSSYGGLGANYGYTF. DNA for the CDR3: TGTGCCAGCAGCTCCTACGGCGGGCTAGGCGCTAACTATGGCTACACCTTC.

The CDR3 sequence: CASSLTGGVFPNYGYTF. As DNA, the CDR3 is TGTGCCAGCAGCTTAACAGGGGGCGTCTTCCCGAACTATGGCTACACCTTC. The chain couples TRBV13 to TRBJ1-2; 9 bases line up with TRBD1. CDR3 length equals 17 residues. The junction had 9 bases not matched to a gene; V was cut back by 2 bases and J by 2 bases. Germline loops: CDR1 PRHDT, CDR2 FYEKMQ (reference sequence).

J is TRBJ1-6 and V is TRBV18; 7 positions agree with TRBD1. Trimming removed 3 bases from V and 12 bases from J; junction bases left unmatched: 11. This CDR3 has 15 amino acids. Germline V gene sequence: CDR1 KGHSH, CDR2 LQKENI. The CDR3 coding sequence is TGTGCCAGCTCACCTAACTTGGCAGGGGGGGAACCCCTCCACTTT. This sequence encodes CASSPNLAGGEPLHF.

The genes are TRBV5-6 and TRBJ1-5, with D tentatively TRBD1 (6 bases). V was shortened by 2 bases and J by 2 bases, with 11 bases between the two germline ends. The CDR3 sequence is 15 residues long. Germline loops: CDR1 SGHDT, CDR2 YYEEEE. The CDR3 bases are TGTGCCAGCAGCTTACAGGGTGTGGGCAATCAGCCCCAGCATTTT. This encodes CASSLQGVGNQPQHF.

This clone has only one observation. CDR3 loop: CASSFRGTEAFF. CDR3 DNA: TGTGCCAGCAGCTTTCGGGGCACTGAAGCTTTCTTT. The chain employs TRBV5-4 and TRBJ1-1; D gene ambiguous. Germline V CDR1 and CDR2: SGHNT, YYREEE (reference sequence). V lost 2 bases, J lost 4 bases, and 6 bases lay in between. The CDR3 length is 12 residues. Looking up the rest from reference TRBV5-4 and TRBJ1-1 gives the full variable domain: ETGVTQSPTHLIKTRGQQVTLRCSSQSGHNTVSWYQQALGQGPQFIFQYYREEENGRGNFPPRFSGLQFPNYSSELNVNALELDDSALYLCASSFRGTEAFFGQGTRLTVV.

The CDR3 DNA sequence: TGTGCCAGCTCACCAAGTGCGTCCTCCTACGAGCAGTACTTC. The encoded protein is CASSPSASSYEQYF. The V gene is TRBV18, the J gene TRBJ2-7, with D unclear. Trimming removed 2 bases at V and 0 bases at J, with 8 bases between. This CDR3 has 14 amino acids. Per the germline V gene, CDR1 is KGHSH and CDR2 is LQKENI.

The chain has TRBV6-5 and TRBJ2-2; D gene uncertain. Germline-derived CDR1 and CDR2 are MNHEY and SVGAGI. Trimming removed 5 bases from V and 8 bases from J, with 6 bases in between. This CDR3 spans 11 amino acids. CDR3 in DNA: TGTGCCAGCAGTCGGTCTGGGGAGCTGTTTTTT. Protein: CASSRSGELFF.

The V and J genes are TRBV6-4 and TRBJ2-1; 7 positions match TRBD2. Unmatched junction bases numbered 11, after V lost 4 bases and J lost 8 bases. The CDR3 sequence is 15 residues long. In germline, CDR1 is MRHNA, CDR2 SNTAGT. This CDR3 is CASSAGGLVYDEQFF. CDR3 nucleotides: TGTGCCAGCAGTGCGGGCGGACTAGTGTACGATGAGCAGTTCTTC.

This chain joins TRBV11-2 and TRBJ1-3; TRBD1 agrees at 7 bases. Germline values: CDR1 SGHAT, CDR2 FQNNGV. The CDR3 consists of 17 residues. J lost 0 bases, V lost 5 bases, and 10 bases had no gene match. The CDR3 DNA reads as TGTGCCAGCAGCGCACAGGGGATGGCTTACTCTGGAAACACCATATATTTT. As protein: CASSAQGMAYSGNTIYF. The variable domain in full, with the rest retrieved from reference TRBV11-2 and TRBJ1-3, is EAGVAQSPRYKIIEKRQSVAFWCNPISGHATLYWYQQILGQGPKLLIQFQNNGVVDDSQLPKDRFSAERLKGVDSTLKIQPAKLEDSAVYLCASSAQGMAYSGNTIYFGEGSWLTVV.

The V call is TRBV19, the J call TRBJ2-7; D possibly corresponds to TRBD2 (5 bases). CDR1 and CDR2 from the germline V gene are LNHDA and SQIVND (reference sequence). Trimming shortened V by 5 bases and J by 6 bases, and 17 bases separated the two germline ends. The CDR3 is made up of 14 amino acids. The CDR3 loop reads CASSSRIRGPEQYF. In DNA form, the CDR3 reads TGTGCCAGTAGTTCAAGAATCAGAGGGCCCGAGCAGTACTTC. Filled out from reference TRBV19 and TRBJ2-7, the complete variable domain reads DGGITQSPKYLFRKEGQNVTLSCEQNLNHDAMYWYRQDPGQGLRLIYYSQIVNDFQKGDIAEGYSVSREKKESFPLTVTSAQKNPTAFYLCASSSRIRGPEQYFGPGTRLTVT.

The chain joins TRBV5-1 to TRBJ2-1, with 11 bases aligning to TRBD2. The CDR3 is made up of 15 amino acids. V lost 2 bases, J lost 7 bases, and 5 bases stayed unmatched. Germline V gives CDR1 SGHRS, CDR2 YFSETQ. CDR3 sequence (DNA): TGCGCCAGCAGCTTTAGCGGGGGGGCCGGTAATGAGCAGTTCTTC. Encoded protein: CASSFSGGAGNEQFF.

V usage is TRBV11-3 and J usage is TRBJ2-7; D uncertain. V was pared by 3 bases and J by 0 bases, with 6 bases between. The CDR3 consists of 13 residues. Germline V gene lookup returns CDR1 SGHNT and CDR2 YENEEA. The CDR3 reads CASSFGVSYEQYF. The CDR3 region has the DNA TGTGCCAGCAGCTTTGGGGTCTCCTACGAGCAGTACTTC.

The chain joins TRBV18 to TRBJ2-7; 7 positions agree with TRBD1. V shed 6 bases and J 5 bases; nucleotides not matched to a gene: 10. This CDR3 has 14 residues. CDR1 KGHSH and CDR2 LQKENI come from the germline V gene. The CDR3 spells CASSSQGSSNEQYF. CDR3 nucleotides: TGTGCCAGCTCGTCACAGGGGTCTAGCAACGAGCAGTACTTC.

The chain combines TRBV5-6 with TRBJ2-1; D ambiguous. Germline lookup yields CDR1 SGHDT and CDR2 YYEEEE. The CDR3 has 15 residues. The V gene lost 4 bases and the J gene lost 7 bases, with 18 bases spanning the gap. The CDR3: CASSPPVKAKNEQFF. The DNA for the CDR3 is TGTGCCAGCAGCCCCCCGGTAAAAGCCAAAAATGAGCAGTTCTTC.

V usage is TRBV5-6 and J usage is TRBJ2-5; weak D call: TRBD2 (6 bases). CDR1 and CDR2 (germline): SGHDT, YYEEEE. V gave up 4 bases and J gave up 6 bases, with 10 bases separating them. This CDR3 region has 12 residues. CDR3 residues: CASSGGYQTQYF. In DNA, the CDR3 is TGTGCCAGCAGCGGGGGGTATCAGACCCAGTACTTC.

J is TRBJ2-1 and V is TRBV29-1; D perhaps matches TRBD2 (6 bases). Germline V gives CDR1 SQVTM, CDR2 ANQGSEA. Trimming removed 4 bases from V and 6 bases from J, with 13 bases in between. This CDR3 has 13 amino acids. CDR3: CSVVGLFINEQFF. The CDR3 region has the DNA TGCAGCGTTGTGGGACTGTTCATCAATGAGCAGTTCTTC.